The 7 T cell receptor beta chains below come from one sample, sequenced in a study of T cells in Graves' hyperthyroidism and ophthalmopathy. Amplified TCR beta CDR3 regions came from RNA transcripts. TCR CDR3 underwent first-round RT-PCR with the HTBI primer set. TCRdb processed the multiplex PCR reads anew with MiXCR; each CDR3 protein has one entry. This sample yields around 760,000 distinct CDR3 sequences, of which around a third are seen a single time; roughly 31% belongs to the top ten. The sample taken for sequencing was blood. These receptor sequences come from a woman between 40 and 50 years old with Graves' hyperthyroidism.

This clonotype showed up many times. The V gene is TRBV2, the J gene TRBJ1-5; 7 bases line up with TRBD1. The trim removed 7 bases at V and 0 bases at J, leaving 6 bases unmatched. The length of the CDR3 is 15 residues. The germline CDR1 and CDR2 sequences are SNHLY and FYNNEI. CDR3 loop: CASKAGGVSNQPQHF. The CDR3 region has the DNA TGTGCCAGCAAGGCAGGGGGTGTTAGCAATCAGCCCCAGCATTTT.

With regard to this clonotype: Being one base from a much bigger clone, this may be a read error. The CDR3 here is CASSPSHSGNAIYF. CDR3 sequence (DNA): TGTGCCAGCAGCCCGTCCCACTCTGGAAACGCCATATATTTT. The chain has TRBV12-3 or TRBV12-4 and TRBJ1-3; D unclear. The length of the CDR3 is 14 residues.

The rearrangement links TRBV13 to TRBJ2-5; D might be TRBD2 (6 bases). Trimming took 5 bases from V and 1 from J, leaving 17 bases between them. Germline assignment: CDR1 PRHDT and CDR2 FYEKMQ (reference sequence). This CDR3 spans 16 amino acids. The CDR3 bases are TGTGCCAGCAGCCCCGCGGGGTGGGGGACCCAAGAGACCCAGTACTTC. It encodes CASSPAGWGTQETQYF.

The chain combines TRBV6-5 with TRBJ1-2; unclear D gene. The V gene lost 4 bases and the J gene lost 2 bases, with 11 bases spanning the gap. The CDR3 runs 14 residues. Per the germline V gene, CDR1 is MNHEY and CDR2 is SVGAGI. The CDR3 coding sequence is TGTGCCAGCAGTTCCCGGGAAACAAACTATGGCTACACCTTC. Residues: CASSSRETNYGYTF.

The chain couples TRBV6-1 to TRBJ2-7, with a possible D match to TRBD1 (5 bases). Germline CDR1 reads MNHNS; CDR2 reads SASEGT. V was pared by 8 bases and J by 3 bases, with 8 bases between. There are 11 residues in the CDR3. The CDR3 DNA follows: TGTGCCAGCGGGGCCCTCTACGAGCAGTACTTC. Protein sequence: CASGALYEQYF.

Of note for this clonotype: Since a much larger clone is just one base distant, this may be a read error. The genes are TRBV14 and TRBJ1-6; D perhaps matches TRBD1 (5 bases). Germline V CDR1 and CDR2: SGHDN, FVKESK. The CDR3 consists of 15 residues. The CDR3 spells CTSSQDSRVDSPLHF. Written as DNA, the CDR3 is TGTACCAGCAGCCAAGATTCCAGGGTTGATTCACCCCTCCACTTT. The whole variable domain, filled in from reference TRBV14 and TRBJ1-6, reads EAGVTQFPSHSVIEKGQTVTLRCDPISGHDNLYWYRRVMGKEIKFLLHFVKESKQDESGMPNNRFLAERTGGTYSTLKVQPAELEDSGVYFCTSSQDSRVDSPLHFGNGTRLTVT.

The V and J genes are TRBV15 and TRBJ2-5, with 8 bases aligning to TRBD2. The J segment lost 1 base and the V segment lost 4 bases, leaving 5 bases of the junction unmatched. Per germline, CDR1 LNHNV and CDR2 YYDKDF (reference sequence). The CDR3 has 15 amino acids. The CDR3 DNA follows: TGTGCCACCAGCAAGGCGGGAGGACTCCAAGAGACCCAGTACTTC. Translating gives CATSKAGGLQETQYF.